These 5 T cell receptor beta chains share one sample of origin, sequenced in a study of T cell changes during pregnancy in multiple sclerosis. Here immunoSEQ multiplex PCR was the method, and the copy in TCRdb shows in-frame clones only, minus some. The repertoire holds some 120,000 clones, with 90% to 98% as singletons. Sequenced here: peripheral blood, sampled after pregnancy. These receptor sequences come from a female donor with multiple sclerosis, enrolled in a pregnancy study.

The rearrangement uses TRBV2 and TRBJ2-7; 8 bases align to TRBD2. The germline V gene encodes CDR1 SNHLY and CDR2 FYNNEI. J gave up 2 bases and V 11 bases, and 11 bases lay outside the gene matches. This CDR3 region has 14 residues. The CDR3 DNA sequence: TGTGCCCACGCGGGGGGATTTGGGCCCTACGAGCAGTACTTC. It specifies CAHAGGFGPYEQYF.

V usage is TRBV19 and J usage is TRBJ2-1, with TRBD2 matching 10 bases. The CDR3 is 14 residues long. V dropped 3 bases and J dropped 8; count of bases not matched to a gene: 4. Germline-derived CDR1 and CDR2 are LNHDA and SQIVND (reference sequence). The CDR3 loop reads CASSMGTSVYEQFF. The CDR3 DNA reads TGTGCCAGTAGTATGGGGACTAGCGTTTATGAGCAGTTCTTC.

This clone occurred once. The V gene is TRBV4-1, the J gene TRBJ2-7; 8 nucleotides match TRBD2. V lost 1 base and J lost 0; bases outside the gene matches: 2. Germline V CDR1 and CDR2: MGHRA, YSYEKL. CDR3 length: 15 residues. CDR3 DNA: TGCGCCAGCAGCCAAGCGGGACTAGACTCCTACGAGCAGTACTTC. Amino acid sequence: CASSQAGLDSYEQYF.

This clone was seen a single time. CDR3 DNA sequence: TGTGCCACCAGCAGAGATTGGGTCCTGGGGGGGCGCGGAGGCTACACCTTC. This encodes CATSRDWVLGGRGGYTF. The chain has TRBV15 and TRBJ1-2; D might be TRBD1 (6 bases). V was pared by 0 bases and J by 8 bases, with 22 bases between. This CDR3 region has 17 residues. The germline gives CDR1 LNHNV, CDR2 YYDKDF (reference sequence).

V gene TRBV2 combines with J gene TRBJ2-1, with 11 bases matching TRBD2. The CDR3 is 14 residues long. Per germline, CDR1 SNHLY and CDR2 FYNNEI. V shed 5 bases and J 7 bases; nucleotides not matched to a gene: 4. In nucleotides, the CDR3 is TGTGCCAGCAGTTTAGCGGGAGGGGGGAATGAGCAGTTCTTC. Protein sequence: CASSLAGGGNEQFF.